This T cell receptor beta chain was retrieved from a study of CDR3 diversity in severe acne. TCRdb reprocessed the PCR reads with MiXCR, giving one entry per CDR3 protein. The sample gives around 100,000 distinct CDR3 sequences, more than 45% of which show up once; roughly an eighth is in the top ten. Germline V gene lookup returns CDR1 MGHDK and CDR2 SYGVNS. V was shortened by 4 bases and J by 2 bases, with 8 bases between the two germline ends. The CDR3 covers 13 residues. The sample taken for sequencing was blood. The sequence came from a male donor with acne. The V call is TRBV25-1, the J call TRBJ2-5; TRBD2 is a possible D gene (5 bases). CDR3 loop: CASSGEGQETQYF. CDR3 sequence (DNA): TGTGCCAGCAGTGGAGAGGGACAAGAGACCCAGTACTTC.